This record looks at one T cell receptor (beta chain) sequence and its context. Antigen unknown. The PCR contained 60 Vbeta and 13 Jbeta primers. Assay: immunoSEQ multiplex PCR; the TCRdb copy retains only in-frame clones and omits some. The sample comprises 50,000 to 75,000 clones, roughly 75% of which are singletons, and about 6.8% rests with the top ten. V was shortened by 5 bases and J by 6 bases, with 19 bases between the two germline ends. The V gene's germline CDR1 is SGHVS and CDR2 FNYEAQ. This CDR3 comprises 16 residues. These data are taken from a study of cytomegalovirus exposure and HLA in healthy donors. Findings and caveats of the study: Later analysis demonstrated an association between a missense DCLRE1C variant and TCR beta V- and J-gene trimming.

What was sequenced was PBMCs. The clonotype was recovered from a young man in good health and CMV-seropositive. The rearrangement links TRBV7-6 to TRBJ1-4, with no clear D. This CDR3 is CASSRSPWGEDEKLFF. The CDR3 DNA sequence: TGTGCCAGCAGCCGATCTCCTTGGGGAGAGGATGAAAAACTGTTTTTT.